The following is a TCR beta chain sequence with its context. What it binds is unknown. The data stem from a study of shared clonotypes between healthy human individuals. Study conclusions and caveats: Investigators collected only blood, and repertoires in tissues likely differ. The study's rarefaction showed incomplete sorted-subset sequencing despite large depth.

The CDR3 consists of 14 residues. J was trimmed by 1 base and V by 6 bases; bases with no gene match: 3. Looked up from germline, CDR1 is SNHLY and CDR2 is FYNNEI. Clones were sequenced by immunoSEQ multiplex PCR, and TCRdb holds only the in-frame ones, with some missing. Found here are around 2.3 million clones, more than 90% of them singletons; the top ten hold roughly 0.13%. The source material was naive CD4+ T cells sorted from blood. The subset was: CD45RA+ positively selected. The clonotype comes from a man aged 18 to 30 in good health. The chain is built from TRBV2 and TRBJ2-3; TRBD1 matches at 8 bases. CDR3 in amino acids: CASRKTGGTDTQYF. CDR3 DNA: TGTGCCAGCAGGAAGACAGGGGGCACAGATACGCAGTATTTT. Full variable domain (missing parts from reference TRBV2 and TRBJ2-3): EPEVTQTPSHQVTQMGQEVILRCVPISNHLYFYWYRQILGQKVEFLVSFYNNEISEKSEIFDDQFSVERPDGSNFTLKIRSTKLEDSAMYFCASRKTGGTDTQYFGPGTRLTVL.